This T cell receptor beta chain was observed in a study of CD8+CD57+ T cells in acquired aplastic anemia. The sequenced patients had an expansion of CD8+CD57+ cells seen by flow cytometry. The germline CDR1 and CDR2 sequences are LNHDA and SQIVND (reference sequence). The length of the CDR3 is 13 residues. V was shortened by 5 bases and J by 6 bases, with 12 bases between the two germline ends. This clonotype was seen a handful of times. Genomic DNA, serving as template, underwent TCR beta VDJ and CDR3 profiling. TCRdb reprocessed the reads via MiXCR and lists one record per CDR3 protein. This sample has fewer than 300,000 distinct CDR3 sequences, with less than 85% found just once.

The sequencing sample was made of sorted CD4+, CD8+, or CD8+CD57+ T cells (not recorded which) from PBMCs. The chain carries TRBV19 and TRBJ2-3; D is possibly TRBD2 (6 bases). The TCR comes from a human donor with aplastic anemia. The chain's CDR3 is CASSLLAGDTQYF. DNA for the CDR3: TGTGCCAGTAGTTTACTAGCTGGTGATACGCAGTATTTT.